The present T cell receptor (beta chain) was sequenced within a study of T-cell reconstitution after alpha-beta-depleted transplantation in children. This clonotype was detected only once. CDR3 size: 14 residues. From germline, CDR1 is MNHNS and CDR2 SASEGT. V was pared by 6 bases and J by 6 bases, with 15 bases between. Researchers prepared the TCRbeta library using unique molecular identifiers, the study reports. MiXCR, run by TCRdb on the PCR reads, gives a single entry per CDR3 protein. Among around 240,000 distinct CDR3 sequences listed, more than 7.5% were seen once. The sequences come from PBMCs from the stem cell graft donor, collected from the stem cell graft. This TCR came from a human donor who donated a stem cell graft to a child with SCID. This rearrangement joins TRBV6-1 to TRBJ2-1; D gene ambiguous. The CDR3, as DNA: TGTGCCAGCAGCCAGTTCAGTCTTTTCAATGAGCAGTTCTTC. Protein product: CASSQFSLFNEQFF.